This paragraph covers one T cell receptor beta chain sequence. At one end the junction does not follow the germline gene, possibly because of a read error. The CDR3 sequence is 13 residues long. The sample originates from a study of control samples from healthy donors and cancer patients. Libraries were prepared by immunoSEQ multiplex PCR; TCRdb keeps only in-frame clonotypes and omits some of them. The sample totals approximately 190,000 clones; its top ten clones hold 2.2%. The chain links TRBV12-3 or TRBV12-4 to TRBJ1-2; weak D call: TRBD1 (5 bases). Sequencing used blood. The sequence derives from a young woman in good health. The CDR3 sequence: CASSLAGPYGHTF. The CDR3 DNA sequence: TGTGCCAGCAGCCTCGCGGGGCCCTATGGCCACACCTTC.